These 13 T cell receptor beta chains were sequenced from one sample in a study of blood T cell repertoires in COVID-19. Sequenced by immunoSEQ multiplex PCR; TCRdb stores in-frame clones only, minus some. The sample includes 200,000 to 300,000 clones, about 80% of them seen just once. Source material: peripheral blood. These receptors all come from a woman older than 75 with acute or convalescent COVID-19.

For the CDR3, the DNA is TGTGCCAGCAGCAAAAGGTGGGCCCCGGGACAGGGATGGGAAAAACTGTTTTTT. The encoded protein is CASSKRWAPGQGWEKLFF. V usage is TRBV21-1 and J usage is TRBJ1-4; TRBD1 is taken as the D call from the table, unchecked against the DNA. TRBV21-1 counts as a pseudogene. The CDR3 runs to 18 residues.

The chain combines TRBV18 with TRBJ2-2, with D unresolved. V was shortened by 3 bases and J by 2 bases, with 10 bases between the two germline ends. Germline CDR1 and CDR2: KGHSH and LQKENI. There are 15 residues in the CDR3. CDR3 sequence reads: CASSPAAGNTGELFF. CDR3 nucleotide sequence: TGTGCCAGCTCACCCGCCGCCGGTAACACCGGGGAGCTGTTTTTT.

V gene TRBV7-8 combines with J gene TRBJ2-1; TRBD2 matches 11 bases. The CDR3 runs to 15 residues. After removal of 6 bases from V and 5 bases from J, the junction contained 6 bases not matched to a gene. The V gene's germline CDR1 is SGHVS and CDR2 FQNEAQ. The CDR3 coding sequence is TGTGCCAGCAGTCGTACTAGCGGGGGAGACAATGAGCAGTTCTTC. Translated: CASSRTSGGDNEQFF.

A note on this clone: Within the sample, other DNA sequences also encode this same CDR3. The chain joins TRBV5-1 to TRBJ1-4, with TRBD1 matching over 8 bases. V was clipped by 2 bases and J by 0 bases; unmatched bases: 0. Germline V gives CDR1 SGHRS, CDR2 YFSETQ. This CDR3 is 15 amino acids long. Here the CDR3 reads CASSLQGATNEKLFF. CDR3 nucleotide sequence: TGCGCCAGCAGCTTACAGGGGGCAACTAATGAAAAACTGTTTTTT.

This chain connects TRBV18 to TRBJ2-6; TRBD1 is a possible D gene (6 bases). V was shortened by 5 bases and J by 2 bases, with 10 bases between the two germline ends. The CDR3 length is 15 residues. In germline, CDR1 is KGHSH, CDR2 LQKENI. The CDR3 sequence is CASSAPGAGANVLTF. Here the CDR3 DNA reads TGTGCCAGCTCAGCCCCAGGGGCTGGGGCCAACGTCCTGACTTTC.

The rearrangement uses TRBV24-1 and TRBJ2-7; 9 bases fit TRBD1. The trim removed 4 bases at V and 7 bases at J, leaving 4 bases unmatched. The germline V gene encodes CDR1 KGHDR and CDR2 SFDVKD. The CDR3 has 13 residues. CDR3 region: CATSDTGGAEQYF. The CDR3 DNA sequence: TGTGCCACCAGTGACACAGGGGGCGCAGAGCAGTACTTC.

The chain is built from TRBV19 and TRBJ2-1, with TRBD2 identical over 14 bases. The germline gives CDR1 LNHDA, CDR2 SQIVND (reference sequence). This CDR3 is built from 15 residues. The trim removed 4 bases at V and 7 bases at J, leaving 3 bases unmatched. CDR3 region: CASSTTSGGANEQFF. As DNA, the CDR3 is TGTGCCAGTAGTACGACTAGCGGGGGGGCTAATGAGCAGTTCTTC.

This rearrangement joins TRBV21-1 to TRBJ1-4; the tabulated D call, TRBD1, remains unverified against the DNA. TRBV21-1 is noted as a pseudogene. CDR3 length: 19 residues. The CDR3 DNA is TGTGCCAGCAGCAAAGTCAGGGGCGTCGATCGAAGTCTCATCGGAAAACTGTTTTTT. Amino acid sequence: CASSKVRGVDRSLIGKLFF.

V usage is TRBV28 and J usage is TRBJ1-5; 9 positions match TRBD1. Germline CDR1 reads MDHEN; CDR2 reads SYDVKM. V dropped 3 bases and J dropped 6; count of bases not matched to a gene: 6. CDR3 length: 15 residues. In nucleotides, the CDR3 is TGTGCCAGCAGTTTGGGGGACAGGGTGATTCAGCCCCAGCATTTT. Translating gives CASSLGDRVIQPQHF.

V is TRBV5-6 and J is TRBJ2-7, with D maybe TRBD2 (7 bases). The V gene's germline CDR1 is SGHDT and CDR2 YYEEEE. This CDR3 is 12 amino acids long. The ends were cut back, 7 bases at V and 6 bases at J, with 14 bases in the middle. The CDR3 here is CASRGGAGEQYF. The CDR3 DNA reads TGTGCCAGCCGTGGGGGGGCTGGCGAGCAGTACTTC.

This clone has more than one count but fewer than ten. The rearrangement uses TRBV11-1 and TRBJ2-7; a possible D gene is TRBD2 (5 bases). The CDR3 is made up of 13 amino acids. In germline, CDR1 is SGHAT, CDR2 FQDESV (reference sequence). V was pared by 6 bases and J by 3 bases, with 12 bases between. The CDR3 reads CASRGAAVYEQYF. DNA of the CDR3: TGTGCCAGCAGGGGAGCAGCGGTCTACGAGCAGTACTTC.

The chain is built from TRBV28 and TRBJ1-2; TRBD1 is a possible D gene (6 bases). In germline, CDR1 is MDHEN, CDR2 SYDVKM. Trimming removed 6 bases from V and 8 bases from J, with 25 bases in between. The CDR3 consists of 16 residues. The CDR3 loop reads CASRPGGGRVMRGYTF. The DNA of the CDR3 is TGTGCCAGCAGGCCGGGGGGCGGCAGGGTAATGCGGGGCTACACCTTC.

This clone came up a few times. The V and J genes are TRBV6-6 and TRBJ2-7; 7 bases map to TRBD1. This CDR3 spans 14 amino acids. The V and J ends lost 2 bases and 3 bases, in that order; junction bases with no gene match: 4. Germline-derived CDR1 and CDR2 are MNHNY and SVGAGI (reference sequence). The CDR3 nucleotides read TGTGCCAGCAGTTACGGGCAGGGGGTCTACGAGCAGTACTTC. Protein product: CASSYGQGVYEQYF.